A single sample gave rise to the 25 T cell receptor beta chains below, sequenced in a study of cytomegalovirus exposure and HLA in healthy donors. The PCR made use of 60 Vbeta and 13 Jbeta primers. Data came from immunoSEQ multiplex PCR; TCRdb stores just in-frame clones and leaves some out. Seen here are approximately 110,000 clones, over 70% observed once, and the top ten hold over 6.5%. The sample consisted of PBMCs. The receptors here all came from a woman aged 40 to 49 in good health and CMV-seropositive.

The V call is TRBV28, the J call TRBJ1-2; 7 bases map to TRBD1. V lost 7 bases and J lost 8; bases outside the gene matches: 13. Looked up from germline, CDR1 is MDHEN and CDR2 is SYDVKM. The length of the CDR3 is 14 residues. In DNA, the CDR3 is TGTGCCAGCAATCGACAGGGTCTAGGTGCAGGCTACACCTTC. It codes for CASNRQGLGAGYTF.

CDR3 in amino acids: CASSLGTGVGDTQYF. The CDR3 region has the DNA TGTGCCAGCTCACTTGGGACAGGGGTCGGAGATACGCAGTATTTT. The chain combines TRBV18 with TRBJ2-3, with 10 positions matching TRBD1. Germline lookup yields CDR1 KGHSH and CDR2 LQKENI. The CDR3 has 15 residues. Trimming removed 4 bases from V and 5 bases from J; junction bases left unmatched: 6.

This clone was picked up a small number of times. J is TRBJ2-4 and V is TRBV11-3, with 7 bases that match TRBD2. The J segment lost 6 bases and the V segment lost 2 bases, leaving 16 bases of the junction unmatched. This CDR3 has 18 residues. Germline lookup yields CDR1 SGHNT and CDR2 YENEEA. In DNA, the CDR3 is TGTGCCAGCAGCTTATGGGAGGGGAGAGGCGGGGTGGGAAACATTCAGTACTTC. This gives the protein CASSLWEGRGGVGNIQYF.

The rearrangement uses TRBV29-1 and TRBJ1-5; no firm D call. The CDR3 extends over 13 amino acids. The germline CDR1 and CDR2 sequences are SQVTM and ANQGSEA. Trimming took off 4 bases at V and 5 bases at J, with 12 bases between the two ends. The CDR3 DNA is TGCAGCGTTGCCCTCGGGTGGGATCAGCCCCAGCATTTT. This sequence encodes CSVALGWDQPQHF. Combining the CDR3 with reference TRBV29-1 and TRBJ1-5 gives the whole variable domain SAVISQKPSRDICQRGTSLTIQCQVDSQVTMMFWYRQQPGQSLTLIATANQGSEATYESGFVIDKFPISRPNLTFSTLTVSNMSPEDSSIYLCSVALGWDQPQHFGDGTRLSIL.

As DNA, the CDR3 is TGTGCCAGCAGTATCAGGGGGGATTTAACGAACACTGAAGCTTTCTTT. Protein product: CASSIRGDLTNTEAFF. The chain uses TRBV28 and TRBJ1-1, with TRBD1 matching 7 bases. The CDR3 sequence is 16 residues long. The germline gives CDR1 MDHEN, CDR2 SYDVKM. V shed 5 bases, J shed 1 base, and the junction held 10 bases outside the gene matches.

The sample holds a few counts of this clone. V and J are TRBV21-1 and TRBJ2-1; TRBD2 is the table's D call and was not checked against the DNA. TRBV21-1 is deemed a pseudogene. The CDR3 covers 18 residues. CDR3 DNA: TGTGCCAGCAGCCTTAAGGGGAGGGTAGGTGATTTGGAGGGTGAGCAGTTCTTC. This translates into CASSLKGRVGDLEGEQFF.

V gene TRBV9 combines with J gene TRBJ1-5; D uncertain. Trimming removed 0 bases at V and 5 bases at J, with 21 bases between. The CDR3 sequence is 18 residues long. Germline V gene lookup returns CDR1 SGDLS and CDR2 YYNGEE. CDR3 protein: CASSVEGGREGSHQPQHF. The CDR3 nucleotides read TGTGCCAGCAGCGTAGAGGGCGGGCGCGAGGGTTCCCATCAGCCCCAGCATTTT.

The chain joins TRBV4-3 to TRBJ2-3, with 9 positions matching TRBD2. This CDR3 region has 17 residues. CDR1 and CDR2 (germline): LGHNA, YSLEER. J gave up 5 bases and V 3 bases, and 12 bases lay outside the gene matches. The CDR3 reads CASSQVSGGPSGDTQYF. The CDR3 DNA sequence: TGCGCCAGCAGCCAGGTTAGCGGGGGCCCCAGTGGAGATACGCAGTATTTT.

This clone was counted a few times. V gene TRBV7-2 combines with J gene TRBJ1-2; the match to TRBD1 covers 10 bases. This CDR3 region has 14 residues. Trimming cost V 5 bases and J 4 bases; bases outside gene matches: 4. Germline CDR1 is SGHTA and CDR2 is FQGNSA. This CDR3 reads CASSPGTGVYGYTF. Written as DNA, the CDR3 is TGTGCCAGCAGCCCCGGGACAGGGGTCTATGGCTACACCTTC.

This clone was detected a few times. The chain recombines TRBV5-4 with TRBJ1-2; tentatively, D is TRBD1 (5 bases). V lost 4 bases to trimming and J lost 5 bases, with 12 bases between them. The CDR3 sequence is 13 residues long. From germline, CDR1 is SGHNT and CDR2 YYREEE (reference sequence). In nucleotides, the CDR3 is TGTGCCAGCAGCAGCAGGGTCGGATATGGCTACACCTTC. Protein sequence: CASSSRVGYGYTF. Using reference TRBV5-4 and TRBJ1-2 for the parts outside the CDR3, the full variable domain is ETGVTQSPTHLIKTRGQQVTLRCSSQSGHNTVSWYQQALGQGPQFIFQYYREEENGRGNFPPRFSGLQFPNYSSELNVNALELDDSALYLCASSSRVGYGYTFGSGTRLTVV.

This chain joins TRBV6-1 and TRBJ2-7, with 8 bases identical to TRBD1. J gave up 1 base and V 1 base, and 3 bases lay outside the gene matches. The CDR3 sequence is 15 residues long. CDR1 and CDR2 from the germline V gene are MNHNS and SASEGT. CDR3 protein: CASSEVRQGSYEQYF. CDR3 DNA sequence: TGTGCCAGCAGTGAAGTGAGACAGGGGTCCTACGAGCAGTACTTC.

V is TRBV28 and J is TRBJ1-4; 9 bases align to TRBD1. This CDR3 comprises 15 residues. The ends lost 6 bases at V and 6 bases at J; junction bases unmatched: 8. The V gene's germline CDR1 is MDHEN and CDR2 SYDVKM. The chain's CDR3 is CASRAGTGWHEKLFF. In DNA, the CDR3 is TGTGCCAGCAGAGCGGGGACAGGGTGGCATGAAAAACTGTTTTTT.

The DNA of the CDR3 is TGTGCCAGCAGGGACTACACCTACGAGCAGTACTTC. Translation gives CASRDYTYEQYF. This chain uses TRBV6-1 with TRBJ2-7; D may be TRBD2 (6 bases). The CDR3 extends over 12 amino acids. V was shortened by 6 bases and J by 2 bases, with 8 bases between the two germline ends. Per germline, CDR1 MNHNS and CDR2 SASEGT.

The chain links TRBV7-9 to TRBJ1-2; 8 nucleotides match TRBD1. CDR1 is SEHNR and CDR2 is FQNEAQ in the germline V gene (reference sequence). The CDR3 runs 15 residues. Trimming at V came to 5 bases and at J to 3 bases, leaving 8 bases not matched to a gene. CDR3 nucleotide sequence: TGTGCCAGCAGCGATTCCAGGGGGCGACACTATGGCTACACCTTC. It specifies CASSDSRGRHYGYTF.

The chain is built from TRBV28 and TRBJ2-2, with TRBD1 matching over 7 bases. Germline-derived CDR1 and CDR2 are MDHEN and SYDVKM. CDR3 length equals 15 residues. Trimming at V came to 2 bases and at J to 4 bases, leaving 4 bases not matched to a gene. The chain's CDR3 is CASSLRDRVTGELFF. CDR3 sequence (DNA): TGTGCCAGCAGTTTACGCGACAGGGTCACCGGGGAGCTGTTTTTT.

This clone was counted only a few times. The chain couples TRBV15 to TRBJ2-1; D is perhaps TRBD2 (6 bases). The CDR3 runs 16 residues. V was cut by 0 bases and J by 0 bases, with 9 bases left in between. The V gene's germline CDR1 is LNHNV and CDR2 YYDKDF (reference sequence). The CDR3 spells CATSRDGGNSYNEQFF. In nucleotides, the CDR3 is TGTGCCACCAGCAGAGATGGGGGGAACTCCTACAATGAGCAGTTCTTC.

The rearrangement joins TRBV28 to TRBJ2-2, with 9 bases identical to TRBD1. The CDR3 runs 18 residues. Germline CDR1 and CDR2: MDHEN and SYDVKM. The V segment lost 6 bases and the J segment 3 bases; nucleotides outside the gene matches: 14. CDR3 region: CASRRSPRGQGYTGELFF. In DNA form, the CDR3 reads TGTGCCAGCAGGAGAAGCCCCCGCGGACAGGGGTACACCGGGGAGCTGTTTTTT.

In its sample, this clone was seen a few times. The rearrangement links TRBV12-5 to TRBJ2-2; the D is unclear. The CDR3 extends over 14 amino acids. V lost 3 bases to trimming and J lost 6 bases, with 11 bases between them. In germline, CDR1 is LGHNT, CDR2 FRNRAP. The CDR3 protein is CASGFAVRPGELFF. The CDR3 coding sequence is TGTGCTAGTGGTTTTGCGGTCCGACCCGGGGAGCTGTTTTTT.

This clone was observed a handful of times. The rearrangement links TRBV5-5 to TRBJ1-1, with 7 bases that match TRBD1. From germline, CDR1 is SGHKS and CDR2 YYEKEE (reference sequence). The CDR3 consists of 15 residues. The V and J ends lost 3 bases and 1 base, in that order; junction bases with no gene match: 6. In DNA, the CDR3 is TGTGCCAGCAGCTCCACTGCAGGGGGGAACACTGAAGCTTTCTTT. Its protein product is CASSSTAGGNTEAFF.

This clone was detected a few times. V is TRBV29-1 and J is TRBJ1-4; D is unresolved. Germline CDR1 reads SQVTM; CDR2 reads ANQGSEA. Trimming removed 5 bases from V and 5 bases from J, with 9 bases in between. There are 12 residues in the CDR3. The CDR3 sequence is CSVMTSNEKLFF. The CDR3 nucleotides read TGCAGCGTTATGACAAGCAATGAAAAACTGTTTTTT.

This clone came up once. V and J are TRBV19 and TRBJ1-6; 9 positions match TRBD1. CDR1 is LNHDA, CDR2 SQIVND, per germline (reference sequence). Unmatched junction bases numbered 9, after V lost 5 bases and J lost 10 bases. This CDR3 is 15 amino acids long. CDR3 DNA: TGTGCCAGTAGTCGGCAACAGGGGGCAGGATCACCCCTCCACTTT. As protein: CASSRQQGAGSPLHF.

The genes are TRBV5-1 and TRBJ2-7, with D unclear. The germline CDR1 and CDR2 sequences are SGHRS and YFSETQ. V was clipped by 4 bases and J by 1 base, with 9 bases between them. The CDR3 totals 13 residues. DNA of the CDR3: TGCGCCAGCAGCAGAGAGCCTTCCTACGAGCAGTACTTC. It specifies CASSREPSYEQYF.

V usage is TRBV5-1 and J usage is TRBJ2-7; 7 nucleotides line up with TRBD1. With 3 bases clipped from V and 2 bases from J, the junction kept 11 bases outside the gene matches. CDR3 length: 16 amino acids. CDR1 SGHRS and CDR2 YFSETQ come from the germline V gene. Here the CDR3 DNA reads TGCGCCAGCAGCTCGGCGACGACAGGGCGGGCCTACGAGCAGTACTTC. Protein sequence: CASSSATTGRAYEQYF.

The chain has TRBV18 and TRBJ1-3; D possibly corresponds to TRBD1 (6 bases). CDR1 and CDR2 from the germline V gene are KGHSH and LQKENI. The CDR3 has 15 residues. V was pared by 4 bases and J by 1 base, with 11 bases between. Written as DNA, the CDR3 is TGTGCCAGCTCACGGCAACAGGGTTCTGGAAACACCATATATTTT. Its translation is CASSRQQGSGNTIYF.

This chain connects TRBV6-5 to TRBJ2-5; D not resolved. Germline V lookup: CDR1 MNHEY, CDR2 SVGAGI. V shed 9 bases and J shed 2 bases, with 10 bases lying between them. This CDR3 is built from 12 residues. In DNA form, the CDR3 reads TGTGCCAGTAGATCTAGTCAAGAGACCCAGTACTTC. Encoded protein: CASRSSQETQYF.